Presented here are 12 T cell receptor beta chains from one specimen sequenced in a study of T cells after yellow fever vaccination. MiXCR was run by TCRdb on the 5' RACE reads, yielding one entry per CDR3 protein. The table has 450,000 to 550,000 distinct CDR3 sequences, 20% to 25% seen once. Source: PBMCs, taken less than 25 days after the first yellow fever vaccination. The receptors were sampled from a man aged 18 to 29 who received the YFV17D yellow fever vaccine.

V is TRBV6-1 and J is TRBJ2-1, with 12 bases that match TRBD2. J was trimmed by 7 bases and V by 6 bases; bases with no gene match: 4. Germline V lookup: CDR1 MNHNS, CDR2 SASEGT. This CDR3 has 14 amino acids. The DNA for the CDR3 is TGTGCCAGCAGAGTACTAGCGGGGGGAAATGAGCAGTTCTTC. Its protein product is CASRVLAGGNEQFF.

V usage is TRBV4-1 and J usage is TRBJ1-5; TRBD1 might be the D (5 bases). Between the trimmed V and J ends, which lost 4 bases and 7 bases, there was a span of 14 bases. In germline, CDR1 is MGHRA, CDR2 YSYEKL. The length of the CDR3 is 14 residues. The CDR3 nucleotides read TGCGCCAGCAGCCTGCCCACTCGGGGCCAGCCCCAGCATTTT. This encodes CASSLPTRGQPQHF.

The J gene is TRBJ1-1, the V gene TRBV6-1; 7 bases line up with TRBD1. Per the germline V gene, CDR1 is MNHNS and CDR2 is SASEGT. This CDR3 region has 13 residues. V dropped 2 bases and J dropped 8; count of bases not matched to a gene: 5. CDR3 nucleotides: TGTGCCAGCAGTGAACAGGGGGGCTTCGAAGCTTTCTTT. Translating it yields CASSEQGGFEAFF.

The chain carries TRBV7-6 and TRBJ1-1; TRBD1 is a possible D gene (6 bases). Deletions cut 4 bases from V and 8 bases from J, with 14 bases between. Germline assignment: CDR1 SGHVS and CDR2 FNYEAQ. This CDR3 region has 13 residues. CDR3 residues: CASSSGYRVEAFF. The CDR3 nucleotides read TGTGCCAGCAGCTCGGGATACAGGGTGGAAGCTTTCTTT.

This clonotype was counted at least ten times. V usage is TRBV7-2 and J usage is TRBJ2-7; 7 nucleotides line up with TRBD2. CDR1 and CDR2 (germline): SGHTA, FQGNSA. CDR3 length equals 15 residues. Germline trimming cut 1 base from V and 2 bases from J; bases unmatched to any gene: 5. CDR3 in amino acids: CASSLGGGKPYEQYF. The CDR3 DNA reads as TGTGCCAGCAGCTTAGGCGGGGGAAAGCCCTACGAGCAGTACTTC.

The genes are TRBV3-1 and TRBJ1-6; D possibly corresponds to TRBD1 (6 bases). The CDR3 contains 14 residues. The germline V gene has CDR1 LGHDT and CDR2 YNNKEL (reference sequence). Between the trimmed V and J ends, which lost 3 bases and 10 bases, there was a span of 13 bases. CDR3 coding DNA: TGTGCCAGCAGCCATAGGCCAGGGGTGTCACCCCTCCACTTT. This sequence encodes CASSHRPGVSPLHF.

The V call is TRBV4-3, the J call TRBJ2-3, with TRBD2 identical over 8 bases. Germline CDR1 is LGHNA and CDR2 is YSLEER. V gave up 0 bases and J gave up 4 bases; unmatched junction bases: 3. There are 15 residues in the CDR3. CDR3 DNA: TGCGCCAGCAGCCAAGAAGGGCGGGGGGCAGATACGCAGTATTTT. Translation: CASSQEGRGADTQYF.

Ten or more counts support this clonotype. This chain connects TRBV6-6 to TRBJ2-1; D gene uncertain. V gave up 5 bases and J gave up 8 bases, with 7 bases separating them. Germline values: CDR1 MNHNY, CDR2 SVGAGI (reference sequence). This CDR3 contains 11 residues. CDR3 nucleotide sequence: TGTGCCAGCAGTCTTTTCGATGAGCAGTTCTTC. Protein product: CASSLFDEQFF.

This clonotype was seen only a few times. The DNA for the CDR3 is TGTGCCAGCAGCTTGGGAGGGACAGGGATGAGCTACAATGAGCAGTTCTTC. Amino acids: CASSLGGTGMSYNEQFF. The rearrangement links TRBV7-3 to TRBJ2-1, with 9 positions matching TRBD1. Germline CDR1 reads SGHTA; CDR2 reads FQGTGA. The CDR3 length is 17 residues. After removal of 3 bases from V and 3 bases from J, the junction contained 9 bases not matched to a gene.

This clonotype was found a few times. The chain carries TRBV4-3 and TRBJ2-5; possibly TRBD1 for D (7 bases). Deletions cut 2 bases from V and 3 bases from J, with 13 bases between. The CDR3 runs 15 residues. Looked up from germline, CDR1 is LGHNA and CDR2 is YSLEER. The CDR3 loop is CASSQLTGEEETQYF. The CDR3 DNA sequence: TGCGCCAGCAGCCAACTTACAGGGGAGGAAGAGACCCAGTACTTC.

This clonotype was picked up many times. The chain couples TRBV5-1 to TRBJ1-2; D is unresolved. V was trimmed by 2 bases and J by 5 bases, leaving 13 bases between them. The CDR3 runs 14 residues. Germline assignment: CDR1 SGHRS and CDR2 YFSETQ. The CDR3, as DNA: TGCGCCAGCAGCTTATGGAGAGATGGGTATGGCTACACCTTC. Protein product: CASSLWRDGYGYTF.

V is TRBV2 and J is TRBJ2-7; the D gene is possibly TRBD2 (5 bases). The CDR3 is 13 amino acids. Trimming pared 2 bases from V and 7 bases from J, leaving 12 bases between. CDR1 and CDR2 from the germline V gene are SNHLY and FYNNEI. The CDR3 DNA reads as TGTGCCAGCAGTGAAAACGAGGGCCGGGAGCAGTACTTC. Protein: CASSENEGREQYF.